A selection of T cell receptor beta chains follows, all from one sample in a study of T cell responses to AZD1222 COVID-19 vaccine. Sequencing used immunoSEQ multiplex PCR; TCRdb keeps in-frame clones, though not all of them. The sample lists over 120,000 clones, approximately 83% seen once, with approximately 8% in the top ten. The source was peripheral blood, collected on day 0 of AZD1222 vaccination. Source of these receptors: an adult in good health. CDR3s include the opening cysteine and the closing phenylalanine or tryptophan. D genes are given only for firm matches. A row's size may be missing; if present it is once, few, many or a size class.

NA,TRBJ2-5,TRBV4-1,NA,CASSPSGRGRETQYF,TGCGCCAGCAGCCCCTCTGGCCGGGGGCGAGAGACCCAGTACTTC
NA,TRBJ2-1,TRBV11-3,NA,CASSLEGLLGGNEQFF,TGTGCCAGCAGCTTAGAGGGCCTCCTGGGGGGCAATGAGCAGTTCTTC
NA,TRBJ2-4,TRBV6-5,NA,CASSLRQTKNIQYF,TGTGCCAGCAGTCTCCGCCAGACCAAAAACATTCAGTACTTC
once,TRBJ2-1,TRBV7-9,TRBD1,CASSSDRVGNEQFF,TGTGCCAGCAGCTCGGACAGGGTGGGCAATGAGCAGTTCTTC
NA,TRBJ1-2,TRBV12-5,NA,CASAPGDYGYTF,TGTGCTAGTGCCCCGGGGGACTATGGCTACACCTTC
NA,TRBJ1-1,TRBV5-1,NA,CASSLGPRWRTEAFF,TGCGCCAGCAGCCTCGGCCCCAGATGGCGCACTGAAGCTTTCTTT
NA,TRBJ2-5,TRBV28,TRBD1,CASSSPRDRGETQYF,TGTGCCAGCAGTTCCCCGAGGGACAGGGGGGAGACCCAGTACTTC
NA,TRBJ2-1,TRBV10-2,TRBD2,CASSELTSGEQFF,TGCGCCAGCAGTGAGCTCACTAGCGGAGAGCAGTTCTTC
NA,TRBJ1-5,TRBV21-1,NA,CASSKGANGKHGNQPQHF,TGTGCCAGCAGCAAAGGGGCCAACGGGAAACACGGAAATCAGCCCCAGCATTTT
NA,TRBJ1-2,TRBV19,NA,CASSRRKGDGIYGYTF,TGTGCCAGTAGCCGACGAAAAGGGGACGGAATATATGGCTACACCTTC
NA,TRBJ1-4,TRBV6-5,NA,CASGRGLNEKLFF,TGTGCCAGCGGCCGGGGACTCAATGAAAAACTGTTTTTT
NA,TRBJ1-3,TRBV2,NA,CASRARLRISGNTIYF,TGTGCCAGCCGTGCGCGCCTCAGGATCTCTGGAAACACCATATATTTT
NA,TRBJ2-7,TRBV19,NA,CASSMGPAYEQYF,TGTGCCAGTAGTATGGGACCCGCCTACGAGCAGTACTTC
NA,TRBJ2-3,TRBV11-3,NA,CASSLDRSTDTQYF,TGTGCCAGCAGCTTAGATCGTAGCACAGATACGCAGTATTTT
NA,TRBJ2-7,TRBV5-4,NA,CASSPGLAKEQYF,TGTGCCAGCAGCCCGGGGCTAGCTAAGGAGCAGTACTTC
NA,TRBJ1-6,TRBV30,NA,CAWSDLGGGWSSYNSPLHF,TGTGCCTGGAGTGATCTTGGAGGGGGGTGGAGCTCCTATAATTCACCCCTCCACTTT
NA,TRBJ2-1,TRBV7-2,NA,CASSFSSLYNEQFF,TGTGCCAGCAGCTTCAGCAGCTTATACAATGAGCAGTTCTTC
NA,TRBJ1-1,TRBV28,NA,CASTRGMNTEAFF,TGTGCCAGCACCCGGGGGATGAACACTGAAGCTTTCTTT
NA,TRBJ1-3,TRBV2,NA,CASSVEGAGNTIYF,TGTGCCAGCAGTGTGGAGGGGGCTGGAAACACCATATATTTT
NA,TRBJ2-2,TRBV18,NA,CASSPYGGMAGELFF,TGTGCCAGCTCACCATATGGGGGAATGGCCGGGGAGCTGTTTTTT
NA,TRBJ2-2,TRBV10-3,TRBD2,CAISDGLAGYTGELFF,TGTGCCATCAGTGACGGGCTAGCGGGGTACACCGGGGAGCTGTTTTTT
NA,TRBJ1-2,TRBV28,NA,CASRETDGADSGYTF,TGTGCCAGCAGGGAGACAGACGGGGCGGACTCCGGCTACACCTTC
NA,TRBJ2-7,TRBV9,NA,CASSSRTATYEQYF,TGTGCCAGCAGCTCCCGGACAGCCACCTACGAGCAGTACTTC
NA,TRBJ2-7,TRBV19,NA,CASSIGGYEQYF,TGTGCCAGTAGTATAGGGGGCTACGAGCAGTACTTC
NA,TRBJ1-6,TRBV30,TRBD1,CAWAGTASSYNSPLHF,TGTGCCTGGGCCGGGACAGCGAGCTCCTATAATTCACCCCTCCACTTT